These 18 T cell receptor beta chains were all obtained from the same sample, sequenced in a study of Graves' ophthalmopathy and Graves' hyperthyroidism. The study amplified TCR beta CDR3 regions using RNA transcripts. A first-round RT-PCR used HTBI primers, followed by a second-round multiplex PCR. TCRdb re-called the multiplex PCR reads with MiXCR, one entry per CDR3 protein. This table has approximately 500,000 distinct CDR3 sequences, roughly an eighth appearing once. Sample: blood. Source of these receptors: a woman in her thirties with Graves' ophthalmopathy.

The CDR3 DNA reads TGTGCCAGCAGCCAATATTCGCAATCCCACTATGGCTACACCTTC. Translation: CASSQYSQSHYGYTF. The rearrangement joins TRBV3-1 to TRBJ1-2; no definite D call. The CDR3 is made up of 15 amino acids. V dropped 2 bases and J dropped 3 bases, with 13 bases sitting between them. Per germline, CDR1 LGHDT and CDR2 YNNKEL (reference sequence).

This clonotype appeared many times. The gene calls are TRBV11-1 and TRBJ1-2; D is possibly TRBD1 (6 bases). Germline V gene sequence: CDR1 SGHAT, CDR2 FQDESV (reference sequence). The CDR3 is 15 residues long. V lost 6 bases, J lost 0 bases, and 14 bases lay in between. CDR3 in amino acids: CASRGDKFANYGYTF. The CDR3 nucleotides are TGTGCCAGCAGAGGGGACAAATTCGCTAACTATGGCTACACCTTC.

This clonotype was found many times. This chain connects TRBV5-1 to TRBJ2-2; D ambiguous. The germline V gene encodes CDR1 SGHRS and CDR2 YFSETQ. V was shortened by 0 bases and J by 1 base, with 7 bases between the two germline ends. The CDR3 consists of 15 residues. DNA of the CDR3: TGCGCCAGCAGCTTGGTAAATCGGAACACCGGGGAGCTGTTTTTT. Its protein is CASSLVNRNTGELFF.

V usage is TRBV6-1 and J usage is TRBJ1-2; 10 bases line up with TRBD1. The ends lost 2 bases at V and 14 bases at J; junction bases unmatched: 14. CDR1 is MNHNS, CDR2 SASEGT, per germline. The CDR3 has 15 residues. This CDR3 reads CASSELGTGALRPTF. The CDR3 DNA reads TGTGCCAGCAGTGAACTCGGGACAGGGGCCTTGAGACCTACCTTC.

Many counts were recorded for this clonotype. The chain recombines TRBV27 with TRBJ1-1; a possible D gene is TRBD1 (6 bases). The germline V gene encodes CDR1 MNHEY and CDR2 SMNVEV (reference sequence). V dropped 2 bases and J dropped 0 bases, with 16 bases sitting between them. This CDR3 contains 17 residues. In nucleotides, the CDR3 is TGTGCCAGCAGTTTAATCGGTCCAGGGGCGATGAACACTGAAGCTTTCTTT. Protein: CASSLIGPGAMNTEAFF.

This clonotype was recorded many times. CDR3 sequence (DNA): TGTGCCACCACCACCATAGCGGGATCCAGGGAGACCCAGTACTTC. It is translated as CATTTIAGSRETQYF. The chain carries TRBV15 and TRBJ2-5, with 8 positions matching TRBD2. CDR1 and CDR2 (germline): LNHNV, YYDKDF (reference sequence). There are 15 residues in the CDR3. The V segment lost 7 bases and the J segment 5 bases; nucleotides outside the gene matches: 12.

In its sample, this clonotype was seen many times. The chain carries TRBV30 and TRBJ1-1; no clear D gene. V was clipped by 3 bases and J by 4 bases, with 12 bases between them. The germline gives CDR1 GTSNPN, CDR2 SVGIG (reference sequence). The CDR3 covers 13 residues. DNA for the CDR3: TGTGCCTGGAGCAACGGACTGGGCACTGAAGCTTTCTTT. Amino acids: CAWSNGLGTEAFF.

This clonotype was detected many times. The chain employs TRBV10-3 and TRBJ1-2; D call uncertain. Germline loops: CDR1 ENHRY, CDR2 SYGVKD. The CDR3 loop spans 18 amino acids. With 4 bases removed from V and 0 bases from J, the gap between germline ends came to 21 bases. CDR3 amino acids: CAISGPAPQPDTNYGYTF. For the CDR3, the DNA is TGTGCCATCAGTGGGCCCGCCCCCCAGCCCGATACTAACTATGGCTACACCTTC.

The chain employs TRBV6-1 and TRBJ1-6; D is ambiguous. The germline V gene has CDR1 MNHNS and CDR2 SASEGT. The V and J ends lost 6 bases and 7 bases respectively, with 7 bases between them. The CDR3 length is 12 residues. The CDR3 reads CASSGFNSPLHF. CDR3 DNA: TGTGCCAGCAGCGGCTTCAATTCACCCCTCCACTTT.

The rearrangement joins TRBV4-1 to TRBJ2-7; 9 positions match TRBD2. The CDR3 contains 16 residues. Germline CDR1 is MGHRA and CDR2 is YSYEKL. V was clipped by 1 base and J by 2 bases; unmatched bases: 6. CDR3 in DNA: TGCGCCAGCAGCCAAGCGCTTCGCGGGAGGGCCTACGAGCAGTACTTC. Translating gives CASSQALRGRAYEQYF.

The rearrangement joins TRBV7-2 to TRBJ2-2, with a tentative D call TRBD2 (5 bases). The V gene lost 2 bases and the J gene lost 0 bases, with 7 bases spanning the gap. The CDR3 consists of 15 residues. The germline V gene encodes CDR1 SGHTA and CDR2 FQGNSA. For the CDR3, the DNA is TGTGCCAGCAGCTTAAGCGGCGCGAACACCGGGGAGCTGTTTTTT. Translation gives CASSLSGANTGELFF.

This clonotype was recorded at least ten times. This rearrangement joins TRBV5-1 to TRBJ1-1, with D perhaps matching TRBD1 (5 bases). The CDR3 is 14 amino acids. With 9 bases removed from V and 2 bases from J, the gap between germline ends came to 17 bases. Germline assignment: CDR1 SGHRS and CDR2 YFSETQ. CDR3 sequence: CATRRDRENTEAFF. The CDR3 DNA sequence: TGCGCCACCCGGAGGGACCGAGAAAACACTGAAGCTTTCTTT. Filled out from reference TRBV5-1 and TRBJ1-1, the complete variable domain reads KAGVTQTPRYLIKTRGQQVTLSCSPISGHRSVSWYQQTPGQGLQFLFEYFSETQRNKGNFPGRFSGRQFSNSRSEMNVSTLELGDSALYLCATRRDRENTEAFFGQGTRLTVV.

This clonotype was found many times. The chain uses TRBV5-1 and TRBJ2-5; 8 nucleotides line up with TRBD2. The CDR3 has 14 residues. V shed 2 bases and J 5 bases; nucleotides not matched to a gene: 5. Germline values: CDR1 SGHRS, CDR2 YFSETQ. The CDR3 region has the DNA TGCGCCAGCAGCTTCGGGGGGGCCCGGGAGACCCAGTACTTC. It codes for CASSFGGARETQYF.

This clonotype appeared many times. The chain couples TRBV2 to TRBJ1-5; 8 bases agree with TRBD1. With V trimmed by 3 bases and J by 0 bases, 4 bases remained unmatched. The CDR3 extends over 16 amino acids. CDR1 is SNHLY, CDR2 FYNNEI, per germline. DNA for the CDR3: TGTGCCAGCAGTGATCCGGACAGGGATAGCAATCAGCCCCAGCATTTT. This gives the protein CASSDPDRDSNQPQHF.

This clonotype was picked up many times. The rearrangement links TRBV20-1 to TRBJ1-6; tentatively, D is TRBD1 (6 bases). Between the trimmed V and J ends, which lost 0 bases and 9 bases, there was a span of 15 bases. The CDR3 is made up of 15 amino acids. From germline, CDR1 is DFQATT and CDR2 SNEGSKA (reference sequence). DNA of the CDR3: TGCAGTGCTAGAGATGTCCACAGGGAGAGTTCACCCCTCCACTTT. This codes for CSARDVHRESSPLHF.

The J gene is TRBJ1-2, the V gene TRBV6-1, with TRBD1 as a possible D gene (6 bases). This CDR3 has 13 amino acids. In germline, CDR1 is MNHNS, CDR2 SASEGT. The CDR3 loop is CAITTGLRDGYTF. The CDR3 coding sequence is TGTGCAATCACTACAGGGTTAAGAGATGGCTACACCTTC.

This clonotype was observed many times. V usage is TRBV7-6 and J usage is TRBJ1-2; D is undetermined. The CDR3 contains 15 residues. Germline-derived CDR1 and CDR2 are SGHVS and FNYEAQ. Between the trimmed V and J ends, which lost 5 bases and 2 bases, there was a span of 15 bases. CDR3: CASSPRGSGNYGYTF. The CDR3 DNA follows: TGTGCCAGCAGCCCTCGTGGCAGCGGAAACTATGGCTACACCTTC.

This clonotype was picked up many times. The rearrangement links TRBV10-3 to TRBJ2-7; TRBD2 aligns across 10 bases. The CDR3 length is 15 residues. Germline V gene data show CDR1 as ENHRY and CDR2 as SYGVKD. Trimming cost V 3 bases and J 5 bases; bases outside gene matches: 7. CDR3 DNA sequence: TGTGCCATCAGTGAAACTAGCGGGATCTCTCACGAGCAGTACTTC. Protein: CAISETSGISHEQYF.